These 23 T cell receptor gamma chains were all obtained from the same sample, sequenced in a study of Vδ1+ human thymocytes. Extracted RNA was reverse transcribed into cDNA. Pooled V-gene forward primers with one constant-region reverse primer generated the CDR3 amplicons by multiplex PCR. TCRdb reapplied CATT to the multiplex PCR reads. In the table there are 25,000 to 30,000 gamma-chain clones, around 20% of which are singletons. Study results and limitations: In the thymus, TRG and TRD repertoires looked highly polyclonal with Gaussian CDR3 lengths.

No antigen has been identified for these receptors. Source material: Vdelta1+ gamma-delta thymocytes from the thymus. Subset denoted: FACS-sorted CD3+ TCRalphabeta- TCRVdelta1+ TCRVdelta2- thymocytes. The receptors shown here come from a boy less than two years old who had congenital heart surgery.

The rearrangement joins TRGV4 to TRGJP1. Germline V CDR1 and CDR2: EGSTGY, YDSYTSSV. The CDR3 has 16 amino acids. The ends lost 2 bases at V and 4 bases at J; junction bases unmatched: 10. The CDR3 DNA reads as TGTGCCACCTGGGATGATCAATGTGGCACTGGTTGGTTCAAGATATTT. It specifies CATWDDQCGTGWFKIF.

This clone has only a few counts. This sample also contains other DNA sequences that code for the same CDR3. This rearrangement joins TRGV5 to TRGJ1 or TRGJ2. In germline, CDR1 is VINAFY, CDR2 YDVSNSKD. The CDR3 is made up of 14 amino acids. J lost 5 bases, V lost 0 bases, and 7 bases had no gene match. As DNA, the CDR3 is TGTGCCACCTGGGACAGGCCTCGGAATTATAAGAAACTCTTT. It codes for CATWDRPRNYKKLF.

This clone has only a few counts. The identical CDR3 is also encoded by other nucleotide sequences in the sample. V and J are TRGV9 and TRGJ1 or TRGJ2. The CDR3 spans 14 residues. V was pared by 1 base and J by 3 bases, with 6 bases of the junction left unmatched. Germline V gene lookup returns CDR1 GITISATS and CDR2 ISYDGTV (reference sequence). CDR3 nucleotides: TGTGCCTTGTGGGAGGTCCCTTCTTATTATAAGAAACTCTTT. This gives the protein CALWEVPSYYKKLF.

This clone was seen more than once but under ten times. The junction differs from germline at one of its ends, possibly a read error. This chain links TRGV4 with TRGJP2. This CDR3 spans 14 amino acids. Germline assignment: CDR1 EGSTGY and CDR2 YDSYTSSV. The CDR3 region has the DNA TGTGCCACCCGGGATGGTCATAGTGATTGGATCAAGACGTTT. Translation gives CATRDGHSDWIKTF.

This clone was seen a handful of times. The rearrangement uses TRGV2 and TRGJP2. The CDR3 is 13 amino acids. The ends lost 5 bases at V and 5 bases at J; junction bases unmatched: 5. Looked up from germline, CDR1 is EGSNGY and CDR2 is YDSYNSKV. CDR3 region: CATWAGSDWIKTF. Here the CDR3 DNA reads TGTGCCACCTGGGCGGGGAGTGATTGGATCAAGACGTTT.

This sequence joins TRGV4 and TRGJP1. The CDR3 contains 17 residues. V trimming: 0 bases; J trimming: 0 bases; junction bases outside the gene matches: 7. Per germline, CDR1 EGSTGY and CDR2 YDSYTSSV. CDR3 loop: CATWDGRGDTTGWFKIF. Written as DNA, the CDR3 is TGTGCCACCTGGGATGGGCGAGGGGATACCACTGGTTGGTTCAAGATATTT.

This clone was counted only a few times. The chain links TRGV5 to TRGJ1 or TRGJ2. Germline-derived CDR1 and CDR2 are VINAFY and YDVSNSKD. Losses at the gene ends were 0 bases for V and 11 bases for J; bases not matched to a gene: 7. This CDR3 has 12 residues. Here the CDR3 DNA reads TGTGCCACCTGGGACAGGCTAAAGGAGAAACTCTTT. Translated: CATWDRLKEKLF.

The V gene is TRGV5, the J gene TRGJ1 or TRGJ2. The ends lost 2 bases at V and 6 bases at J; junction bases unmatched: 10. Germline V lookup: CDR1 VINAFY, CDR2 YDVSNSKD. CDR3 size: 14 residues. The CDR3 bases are TGTGCCACCTGGGACACCCCACGGGGTTATAAGAAACTCTTT. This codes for CATWDTPRGYKKLF.

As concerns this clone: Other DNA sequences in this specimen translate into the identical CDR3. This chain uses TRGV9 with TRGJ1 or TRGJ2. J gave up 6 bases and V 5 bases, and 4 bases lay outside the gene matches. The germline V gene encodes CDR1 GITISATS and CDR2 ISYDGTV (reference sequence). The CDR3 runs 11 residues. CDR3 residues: CALWVGYKKLF. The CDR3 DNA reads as TGTGCCTTGTGGGTAGGTTATAAGAAACTCTTT.

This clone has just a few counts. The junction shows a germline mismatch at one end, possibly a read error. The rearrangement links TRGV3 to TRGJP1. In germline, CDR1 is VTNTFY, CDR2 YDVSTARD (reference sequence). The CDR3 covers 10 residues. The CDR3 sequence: CATWGWLKIF. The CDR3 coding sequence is TGTGCCACCTGGGGTTGGCTCAAGATATTT.

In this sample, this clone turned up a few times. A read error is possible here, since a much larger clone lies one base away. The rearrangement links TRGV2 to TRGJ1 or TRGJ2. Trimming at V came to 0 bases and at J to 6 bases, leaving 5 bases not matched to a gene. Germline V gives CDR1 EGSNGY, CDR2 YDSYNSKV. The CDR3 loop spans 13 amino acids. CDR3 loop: CATWDGPAYKKLF. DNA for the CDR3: TGTGCCACCTGGGACGGGCCTGCTTATAAGAAACTCTTT.

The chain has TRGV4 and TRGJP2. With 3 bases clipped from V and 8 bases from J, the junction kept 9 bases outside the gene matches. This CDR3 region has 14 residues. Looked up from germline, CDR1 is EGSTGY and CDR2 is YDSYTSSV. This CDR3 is CATWDSFRDWIKTF. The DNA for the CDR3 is TGTGCCACCTGGGATTCCTTTCGGGATTGGATCAAGACGTTT.

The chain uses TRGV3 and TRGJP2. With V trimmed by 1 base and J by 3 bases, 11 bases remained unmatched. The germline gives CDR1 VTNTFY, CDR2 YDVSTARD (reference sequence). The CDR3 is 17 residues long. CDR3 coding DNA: TGTGCCACCTGGGACAGTCCGAGGGGGGGTAGTGATTGGATCAAGACGTTT. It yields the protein CATWDSPRGGSDWIKTF.

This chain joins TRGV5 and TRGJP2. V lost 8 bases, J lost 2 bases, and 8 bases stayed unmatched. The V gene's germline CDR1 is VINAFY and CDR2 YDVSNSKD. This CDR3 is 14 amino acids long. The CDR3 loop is CATSRRSSDWIKTF. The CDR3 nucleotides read TGTGCCACCTCGCGTCGGAGTAGTGATTGGATCAAGACGTTT.

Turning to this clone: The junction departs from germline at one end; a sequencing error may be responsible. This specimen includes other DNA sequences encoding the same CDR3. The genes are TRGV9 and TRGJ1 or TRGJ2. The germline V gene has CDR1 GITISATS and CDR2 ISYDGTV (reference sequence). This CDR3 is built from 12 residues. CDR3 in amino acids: CALWDNYYKKLF. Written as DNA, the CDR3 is TGTGCCCTGTGGGATAATTATTATAAGAAACTCTTT.

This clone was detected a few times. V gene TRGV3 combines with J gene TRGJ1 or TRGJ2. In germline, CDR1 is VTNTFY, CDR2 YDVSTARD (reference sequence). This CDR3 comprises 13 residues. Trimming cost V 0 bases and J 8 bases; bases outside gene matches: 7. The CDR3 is CATWDRAPNKKLF. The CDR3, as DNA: TGTGCCACCTGGGACAGGGCACCAAATAAGAAACTCTTT.

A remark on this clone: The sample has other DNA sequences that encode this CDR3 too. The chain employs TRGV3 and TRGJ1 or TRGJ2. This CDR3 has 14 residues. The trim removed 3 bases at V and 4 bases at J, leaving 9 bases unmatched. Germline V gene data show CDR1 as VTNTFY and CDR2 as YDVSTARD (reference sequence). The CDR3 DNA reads TGTGCCACCTGGGACTCACGAGGATATTATAAGAAACTCTTT. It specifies CATWDSRGYYKKLF.

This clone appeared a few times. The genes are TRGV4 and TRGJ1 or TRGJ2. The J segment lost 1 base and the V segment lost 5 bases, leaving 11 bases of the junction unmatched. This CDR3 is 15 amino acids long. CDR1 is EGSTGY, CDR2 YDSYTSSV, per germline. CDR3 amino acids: CATWARTPNYYKKLF. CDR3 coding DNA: TGTGCCACCTGGGCCCGAACTCCAAATTATTATAAGAAACTCTTT.

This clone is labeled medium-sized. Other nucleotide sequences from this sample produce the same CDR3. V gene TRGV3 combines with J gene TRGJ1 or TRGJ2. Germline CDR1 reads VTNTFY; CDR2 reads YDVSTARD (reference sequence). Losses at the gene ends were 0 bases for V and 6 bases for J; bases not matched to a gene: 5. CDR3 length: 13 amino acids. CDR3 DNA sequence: TGTGCCACCTGGGACAGGCTTGGTTATAAGAAACTCTTT. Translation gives CATWDRLGYKKLF.

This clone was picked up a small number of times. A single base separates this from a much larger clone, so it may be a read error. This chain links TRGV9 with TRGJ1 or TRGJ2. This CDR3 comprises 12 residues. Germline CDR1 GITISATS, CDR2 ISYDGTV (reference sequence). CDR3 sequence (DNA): TGTGCCTCGTGGGAGGTGCGATATAAGAAACTCTTT. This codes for CASWEVRYKKLF.

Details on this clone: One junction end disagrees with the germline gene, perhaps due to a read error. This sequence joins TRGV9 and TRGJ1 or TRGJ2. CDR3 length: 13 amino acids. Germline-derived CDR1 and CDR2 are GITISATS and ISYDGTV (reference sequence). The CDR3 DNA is TGTGCCTTGCGGGAGGTGCCTGATTATAAGAAACTCTTT. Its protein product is CALREVPDYKKLF.

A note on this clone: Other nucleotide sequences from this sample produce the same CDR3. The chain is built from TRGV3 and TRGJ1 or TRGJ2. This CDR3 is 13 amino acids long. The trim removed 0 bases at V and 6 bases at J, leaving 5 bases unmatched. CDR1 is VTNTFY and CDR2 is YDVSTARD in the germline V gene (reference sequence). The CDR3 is CATWDRLRYKKLF. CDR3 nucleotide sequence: TGTGCCACCTGGGACAGGCTTCGTTATAAGAAACTCTTT.

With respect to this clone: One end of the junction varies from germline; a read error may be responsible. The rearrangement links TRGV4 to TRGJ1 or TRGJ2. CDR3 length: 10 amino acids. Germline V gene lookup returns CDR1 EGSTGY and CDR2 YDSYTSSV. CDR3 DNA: TGTGCCACCGCACGATCGGTAACGGTCTTT. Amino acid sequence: CATARSVTVF.